The rows below give T cell receptor beta chains drawn from one sample of a study of blood T cells in healthy people across ages. Using its own MiXCR run on the 5' RACE reads, TCRdb lists one record per CDR3 protein. The table lists fewer than 600,000 distinct CDR3 sequences, about 26% of them singletons, with about 3.3% in the top ten. This sample also belongs to another study, concerning T cells of mothers and their children.

Sequencing was done on a sample of blood. All receptors derive from a boy younger than 10 in good health. CDR3s include the opening cysteine and the closing phenylalanine or tryptophan. The D gene is left open where the match is weak. Only part of the rows carry a size: once, few, many, or a class if the clone is expanded.

d_call: .
v_call: TRBV20-1
j_call: TRBJ2-1
clone_size: .
cdr3_nt: TGCAGTGCGCCCCGACAGGCCCTAAGCCTCAATGAGCAGTTCTTC
cdr3_aa: CSAPRQALSLNEQFF

d_call: TRBD2
v_call: TRBV27
j_call: TRBJ2-5
clone_size: .
cdr3_nt: TGTGCCAGCAGTTCGGCTAGCGGGAATGATGAGACCCAGTACTTC
cdr3_aa: CASSSASGNDETQYF

d_call: .
v_call: TRBV21-1
j_call: TRBJ2-5
clone_size: .
cdr3_nt: TGTGCCAGCAGCAAGGTCAAAGGCGGACAGGCCAATACAATCCAGTACTTC
cdr3_aa: CASSKVKGGQANTIQYF

d_call: .
v_call: TRBV11-2
j_call: TRBJ2-7
clone_size: .
cdr3_nt: TGTGCCAGCAGCTTATTCTGGGACCACGAGCAGTACTTC
cdr3_aa: CASSLFWDHEQYF

d_call: TRBD1
v_call: TRBV20-1
j_call: TRBJ2-5
clone_size: .
cdr3_nt: TGCAGTGGGCGAAGCATTTTACCGGGACAGCCTCAAGAGACCCAGTACTTC
cdr3_aa: CSGRSILPGQPQETQYF

d_call: .
v_call: TRBV4-3
j_call: TRBJ2-3
clone_size: .
cdr3_nt: TGCGCCAGCAGTCAGGGGACAACAAGGGCTAGCGGAGATACGCAGTATTTT
cdr3_aa: CASSQGTTRASGDTQYF

d_call: TRBD1
v_call: TRBV2
j_call: TRBJ1-5
clone_size: .
cdr3_nt: TGTGCCAGCAGAGTTACGACAGGGAGCAATCAGCCCCAGCATTTT
cdr3_aa: CASRVTTGSNQPQHF

d_call: TRBD1
v_call: TRBV12-3/TRBV12-4
j_call: TRBJ2-3
clone_size: .
cdr3_nt: TGTGCCAGCAGTGCCGACCTGGGACAGGGGAGCACAGATACGCAGTATTTT
cdr3_aa: CASSADLGQGSTDTQYF

d_call: .
v_call: TRBV11-3
j_call: TRBJ2-5
clone_size: many
cdr3_nt: TGTGCCAGCAGCACCGTAGGTGGGACCCAGTACTTC
cdr3_aa: CASSTVGGTQYF

d_call: .
v_call: TRBV30
j_call: TRBJ2-1
clone_size: once
cdr3_nt: TGTGCCTGGAAGGGGGACACGATATACAATGAGCAGTTCTTC
cdr3_aa: CAWKGDTIYNEQFF

d_call: .
v_call: TRBV6-5
j_call: TRBJ2-7
clone_size: many
cdr3_nt: TGTGCCAGCAGTTACGGCTGGCAGGGAAACGAGCAGTACTTC
cdr3_aa: CASSYGWQGNEQYF

d_call: TRBD1
v_call: TRBV5-5
j_call: TRBJ1-2
clone_size: .
cdr3_nt: TGTGCCAGCAGCCTGCCGACAGGGTCGGGCTACACCTTC
cdr3_aa: CASSLPTGSGYTF

d_call: TRBD1
v_call: TRBV20-1
j_call: TRBJ2-4
clone_size: few
cdr3_nt: TGCAGTGCCCGGCGGGCCGACAGGGTAGCCAAAAACATTCAGTACTTC
cdr3_aa: CSARRADRVAKNIQYF

d_call: TRBD1
v_call: TRBV16
j_call: TRBJ1-2
clone_size: few
cdr3_nt: TGTGCCAGCAGCCGGGACAGGGTAGCGGGCGGCTACACCTTC
cdr3_aa: CASSRDRVAGGYTF

d_call: .
v_call: TRBV20-1
j_call: TRBJ2-5
clone_size: .
cdr3_nt: TGCAGTGCTAGCCAACTAGGCCAAGAGACCCAGTACTTC
cdr3_aa: CSASQLGQETQYF

d_call: TRBD1
v_call: TRBV4-1
j_call: TRBJ2-4
clone_size: once
cdr3_nt: TGCGCCAGCAGAAAAAATACAGGGGGGAACATTCAGTACTTC
cdr3_aa: CASRKNTGGNIQYF

d_call: TRBD1
v_call: TRBV3-1
j_call: TRBJ2-1
clone_size: .
cdr3_nt: TGTGCCAGCAGCCCCCAACAGGGGGGAGAGACCCGGTACTTC
cdr3_aa: CASSPQQGGETRYF

d_call: .
v_call: TRBV6-1
j_call: TRBJ1-2
clone_size: .
cdr3_nt: TGTGCCAGCAGTGTAAAGGGAGGGAACTATGGCTACACCTTC
cdr3_aa: CASSVKGGNYGYTF

d_call: .
v_call: TRBV7-2
j_call: TRBJ2-4
clone_size: .
cdr3_nt: TGTGTCAGCAGCTCGCACGGCAGCTACGCCAAAAACATTCAGTACTTC
cdr3_aa: CVSSSHGSYAKNIQYF

d_call: TRBD1
v_call: TRBV6-6
j_call: TRBJ2-5
clone_size: many
cdr3_nt: TGTGCCAGCAGTTCCCGGGACAGTCTTCAAGAGACCCAGTACTTC
cdr3_aa: CASSSRDSLQETQYF

d_call: .
v_call: TRBV3-1
j_call: TRBJ1-2
clone_size: .
cdr3_nt: TGTGCCAGCAGCCGAGGAGTGGTCTATGGCTACACCTTC
cdr3_aa: CASSRGVVYGYTF

d_call: .
v_call: TRBV7-9
j_call: TRBJ2-5
clone_size: .
cdr3_nt: TGTGCCAGCAGCTCTGGAGCCCAAGATCGGGAGCAGTACTTC
cdr3_aa: CASSSGAQDREQYF

d_call: TRBD1
v_call: TRBV3-1
j_call: TRBJ2-7
clone_size: .
cdr3_nt: TGTGCCAGCAGCAGGACAGGGGGTCCTACGAACGAGCAGTACTTC
cdr3_aa: CASSRTGGPTNEQYF

d_call: .
v_call: TRBV20-1
j_call: TRBJ1-5
clone_size: .
cdr3_nt: TGCAGTGCTAGAGATGGGGTGGGCCAGCCCCAGCATTTT
cdr3_aa: CSARDGVGQPQHF

d_call: .
v_call: TRBV3-1
j_call: TRBJ2-1
clone_size: .
cdr3_nt: TGTGCCAGCAGTTCCAAGCCCGGGACCCGGCAGTTCTTC
cdr3_aa: CASSSKPGTRQFF

d_call: TRBD1
v_call: TRBV11-2
j_call: TRBJ2-2
clone_size: few
cdr3_nt: TGTGCCAGCAGCCTCCTAATGTCGATGGACAGGCTGGGCCCATGGGCGAACACCGGGGAGCTGTTTTTT
cdr3_aa: CASSLLMSMDRLGPWANTGELFF

d_call: TRBD2
v_call: TRBV11-2
j_call: TRBJ2-1
clone_size: few
cdr3_nt: TGTGCCAGCAGGCGGACTAGCGGGAGTCGCAATGAGCAGTTCTTC
cdr3_aa: CASRRTSGSRNEQFF

d_call: TRBD2
v_call: TRBV4-2
j_call: TRBJ2-7
clone_size: .
cdr3_nt: TGTGCCAGCAGTAGACTAGCCATAGACTACGAGCAGTACTTC
cdr3_aa: CASSRLAIDYEQYF

d_call: TRBD1
v_call: TRBV15
j_call: TRBJ2-7
clone_size: few
cdr3_nt: TGTGCCACCAGCAGAGATATCGGACAGGGGGCTCGGGAGCAGTACTTC
cdr3_aa: CATSRDIGQGAREQYF

d_call: .
v_call: TRBV12-3/TRBV12-4
j_call: TRBJ1-5
clone_size: .
cdr3_nt: TGTGCCAGCAGTTTTTCTCTTCAGCCCCAGCATTTT
cdr3_aa: CASSFSLQPQHF

d_call: .
v_call: TRBV6-2/TRBV6-3
j_call: TRBJ2-5
clone_size: few
cdr3_nt: TGTGCGAGCGGTGATCAAGAGACCCAGTACTTC
cdr3_aa: CASGDQETQYF

d_call: .
v_call: TRBV6-5
j_call: TRBJ2-7
clone_size: many
cdr3_nt: TGTGCCAGCAGTTACTCGAGGTATCCCCTATACGAGCAGTACTTC
cdr3_aa: CASSYSRYPLYEQYF

d_call: .
v_call: TRBV12-3/TRBV12-4
j_call: TRBJ2-3
clone_size: .
cdr3_nt: TGTGCCAGCAGTTTTAGAGGCGGAGGGCCGGGCACAGATACGCAGTATTTT
cdr3_aa: CASSFRGGGPGTDTQYF

d_call: .
v_call: TRBV29-1
j_call: TRBJ2-7
clone_size: few
cdr3_nt: TGCAGCGTTGTTCAGATCGGATCTACGGGCGAGCAGTACTTC
cdr3_aa: CSVVQIGSTGEQYF

d_call: .
v_call: TRBV7-9
j_call: TRBJ2-7
clone_size: .
cdr3_nt: TGTGCCAGCAGCCAAGGGTCCCTCGAGCAGTACTTC
cdr3_aa: CASSQGSLEQYF

d_call: TRBD1
v_call: TRBV20-1
j_call: TRBJ2-1
clone_size: .
cdr3_nt: TGCAGTGCTGACGGTGGGGACAGGGTACAGAATGAGCAGTTCTTC
cdr3_aa: CSADGGDRVQNEQFF

d_call: .
v_call: TRBV20-1
j_call: TRBJ1-2
clone_size: .
cdr3_nt: TGCAGTGCTAGAAATAGGGGCAACTATGGCTACACCTTC
cdr3_aa: CSARNRGNYGYTF

d_call: TRBD2
v_call: TRBV7-2
j_call: TRBJ2-1
clone_size: .
cdr3_nt: TGTGCCAGCAGCTTATTCAGCGGGAGCGGCGATGAGCAGTTCTTC
cdr3_aa: CASSLFSGSGDEQFF

d_call: TRBD2
v_call: TRBV11-2
j_call: TRBJ2-3
clone_size: .
cdr3_nt: TGTGCCAGCAGCTTGCGTGGACTAGCGGGAGGGCATCGGTTGGCAGATACGCAGTATTTT
cdr3_aa: CASSLRGLAGGHRLADTQYF

d_call: TRBD2
v_call: TRBV7-3
j_call: TRBJ2-3
clone_size: few
cdr3_nt: TGTGCCAGCAGCTTGGCAGGCGGGGGAGTCACAGATACGCAGTATTTT
cdr3_aa: CASSLAGGGVTDTQYF

d_call: TRBD2
v_call: TRBV3-1
j_call: TRBJ2-1
clone_size: few
cdr3_nt: TGTGCCAGCAGCCAAGAAACTAGCGGGGGGGTTATCGAGAATGAGCAGTTCTTC
cdr3_aa: CASSQETSGGVIENEQFF

d_call: TRBD2
v_call: TRBV29-1
j_call: TRBJ2-1
clone_size: few
cdr3_nt: TGCAGCGCCGTAGCGGGAGGGTCCTACAATGAGCAGTTCTTC
cdr3_aa: CSAVAGGSYNEQFF

d_call: .
v_call: TRBV7-6
j_call: TRBJ1-4
clone_size: .
cdr3_nt: TGTGCCAGCAGCTTAGGAGGGGTCTATCCAACTAATGAAAAACTGTTTTTT
cdr3_aa: CASSLGGVYPTNEKLFF

d_call: .
v_call: TRBV13
j_call: TRBJ2-7
clone_size: .
cdr3_nt: TGTGCCAGCAGCCCCGACCCCGGGGGCTATTCCGAGCAGTACTTC
cdr3_aa: CASSPDPGGYSEQYF

d_call: .
v_call: TRBV27
j_call: TRBJ2-7
clone_size: few
cdr3_nt: TGTGCCAGCAGTTTGTGGGGACGGAGCTCCTACGAGCAGTACTTC
cdr3_aa: CASSLWGRSSYEQYF

d_call: TRBD1
v_call: TRBV20-1
j_call: TRBJ2-6
clone_size: .
cdr3_nt: TGCAGTGCGTCCCCGGGACAGTCGAACGTCCTGACTTTC
cdr3_aa: CSASPGQSNVLTF

d_call: .
v_call: TRBV7-3
j_call: TRBJ2-1
clone_size: few
cdr3_nt: TGTGCCAGCAGCCCAGGGCCCGGAGATCACAATGAGCAGTTCTTC
cdr3_aa: CASSPGPGDHNEQFF

d_call: .
v_call: TRBV7-3
j_call: TRBJ2-1
clone_size: few
cdr3_nt: TGTGCCAGCAGCTTAGTAGGACGGGGGACCTACAATGAGCAGTTCTTC
cdr3_aa: CASSLVGRGTYNEQFF

d_call: TRBD2
v_call: TRBV28
j_call: TRBJ2-7
clone_size: .
cdr3_nt: TGTGCCAGCAGCTTAGCGGTTAGCGGGGGCTCCTACGAGCAGTACTTC
cdr3_aa: CASSLAVSGGSYEQYF

d_call: TRBD2
v_call: TRBV20-1
j_call: TRBJ2-2
clone_size: few
cdr3_nt: TGCAGTGCTAGGCCTAATCCTAGCGGCCTCACCGGGGAGCTGTTTTTT
cdr3_aa: CSARPNPSGLTGELFF

d_call: .
v_call: TRBV20-1
j_call: TRBJ2-1
clone_size: .
cdr3_nt: TGCAGTGCTAGATCCCCACTACGAACGGATGAGCAGTTCTTC
cdr3_aa: CSARSPLRTDEQFF

d_call: .
v_call: TRBV27
j_call: TRBJ2-6
clone_size: .
cdr3_nt: TGTGCCAGCAGCTTAAAGAGGTTGGATGGGACGGCGCCCGTCCTGACTTTC
cdr3_aa: CASSLKRLDGTAPVLTF

d_call: .
v_call: TRBV18
j_call: TRBJ1-2
clone_size: .
cdr3_nt: TGTGCCAGCTCACCAGCGCTTCGGGATGGCTACACCTTC
cdr3_aa: CASSPALRDGYTF

d_call: .
v_call: TRBV6-1
j_call: TRBJ2-1
clone_size: .
cdr3_nt: TGTGCCAGCAGTGTCTGGGGAGGGGGGTACTACAATGAGCAGTTCTTC
cdr3_aa: CASSVWGGGYYNEQFF

d_call: .
v_call: TRBV24-1
j_call: TRBJ2-1
clone_size: once
cdr3_nt: TGTGCCACCGAACGGGGTAATGAGCAGTTCTTC
cdr3_aa: CATERGNEQFF

d_call: .
v_call: TRBV11-2
j_call: TRBJ2-7
clone_size: few
cdr3_nt: TGTGCCAGCAGCTTAGAAAACTCCTACGAGCAGTACTTC
cdr3_aa: CASSLENSYEQYF

d_call: TRBD2
v_call: TRBV10-3
j_call: TRBJ2-3
clone_size: many
cdr3_nt: TGTGCCATCAGTGCCGGACTAGCGGGAGGGCTAGATACGCAGTATTTT
cdr3_aa: CAISAGLAGGLDTQYF

d_call: .
v_call: TRBV10-3
j_call: TRBJ1-5
clone_size: .
cdr3_nt: TGTGCCATCAGGGCGGGGAATTATAGCAATCAGCCCCAGCATTTT
cdr3_aa: CAIRAGNYSNQPQHF

d_call: TRBD1
v_call: TRBV5-5
j_call: TRBJ1-3
clone_size: .
cdr3_nt: TGTGCCAGCAGCTTCGGGACAGGGTACGGAAACACCATATATTTT
cdr3_aa: CASSFGTGYGNTIYF

d_call: TRBD2
v_call: TRBV4-3
j_call: TRBJ2-3
clone_size: many
cdr3_nt: TGCGCCAGCAGCCGATCGAGAGGACTAGCAACCACAGATACGCAGTATTTT
cdr3_aa: CASSRSRGLATTDTQYF